The 30 T cell receptor beta chains below come from one sample, sequenced in a study of T-cell reconstitution after alpha-beta-depleted transplantation in children. The authors prepared the TCRbeta library with unique molecular identifiers. TCRdb fed the PCR reads into MiXCR, producing one record per CDR3 protein. The top ten clones hold over 2% of a sample with 500,000 to 750,000 distinct CDR3 sequences, 10% to 15% of them seen once. The sample was PBMCs, mostly from graft donor cells, taken 360 days after TCRalphabeta/CD19-depleted stem cell transplant. These receptors all stem from a male patient younger than 18 who had a stem cell transplant for acute myeloid leukemia, so the T cells may come from the graft donor.

The chain employs TRBV19 and TRBJ1-1, with 8 bases identical to TRBD1. The CDR3 totals 13 residues. Germline assignment: CDR1 LNHDA and CDR2 SQIVND (reference sequence). V lost 5 bases, J lost 4 bases, and 3 bases stayed unmatched. In DNA, the CDR3 is TGTGCCAGTAGTGTCAGGGGGCCCACTGAAGCTTTCTTT. The encoded protein is CASSVRGPTEAFF.

The rearrangement uses TRBV24-1 and TRBJ2-1; D unclear. This CDR3 has 15 residues. V lost 4 bases, J lost 1 base, and 10 bases lay in between. Germline CDR1 KGHDR, CDR2 SFDVKD. The CDR3 DNA reads as TGTGCCACCAGTGACCTTCGGTGGTCCTACAATGAGCAGTTCTTC. Its translation is CATSDLRWSYNEQFF.

The chain is built from TRBV4-3 and TRBJ2-1; unclear D gene. This CDR3 spans 16 amino acids. V was pared by 1 base and J by 2 bases, with 12 bases between. CDR1 and CDR2 (germline): LGHNA, YSLEER. DNA for the CDR3: TGCGCCAGCAGCCAAGTACCGCCAAGCCCCTACAATGAGCAGTTCTTC. It yields the protein CASSQVPPSPYNEQFF.

There are many counts of this clonotype. This chain joins TRBV13 and TRBJ2-3; maybe TRBD1 (5 bases). Per germline, CDR1 PRHDT and CDR2 FYEKMQ (reference sequence). Trimming removed 3 bases at V and 2 bases at J, with 9 bases between. This CDR3 comprises 14 residues. CDR3 bases: TGTGCCAGCAGCTTGGACATCTACACAGATACGCAGTATTTT. Its protein product is CASSLDIYTDTQYF.

This chain joins TRBV20-1 and TRBJ2-7, with 7 bases aligning to TRBD1. The CDR3 sequence is 14 residues long. Germline-derived CDR1 and CDR2 are DFQATT and SNEGSKA (reference sequence). Germline trimming cut 2 bases from V and 2 bases from J; bases unmatched to any gene: 6. CDR3: CSARSGQRTYEQYF. The CDR3 DNA sequence: TGCAGTGCTAGATCGGGACAGCGCACCTACGAGCAGTACTTC.

The V and J genes are TRBV5-1 and TRBJ2-5; 12 bases agree with TRBD2. Germline trimming cut 3 bases from V and 10 bases from J; bases unmatched to any gene: 16. Per the germline V gene, CDR1 is SGHRS and CDR2 is YFSETQ. The CDR3 is 17 residues long. Here the CDR3 DNA reads TGCGCCAGCAGCTCAAAACTAGCGGGAGGCCTCCGGTCAGACCAGTACTTC. This encodes CASSSKLAGGLRSDQYF.

This clonotype was counted at least ten times. The chain is built from TRBV20-1 and TRBJ2-7; 10 nucleotides match TRBD2. V lost 0 bases, J lost 0 bases, and 5 bases stayed unmatched. CDR3 length: 16 residues. Germline assignment: CDR1 DFQATT and CDR2 SNEGSKA (reference sequence). CDR3 loop: CSARDGTSDYSYEQYF. DNA of the CDR3: TGCAGTGCTAGAGATGGGACTAGCGATTACTCCTACGAGCAGTACTTC.

This clonotype was detected only a few times. This sequence joins TRBV12-3 or TRBV12-4 and TRBJ1-4; 9 positions match TRBD1. The CDR3 extends over 14 amino acids. With V trimmed by 6 bases and J by 8 bases, 7 bases remained unmatched. CDR3: CASRVTGGDEKLFF. In DNA form, the CDR3 reads TGTGCCAGCAGGGTAACAGGGGGCGACGAAAAACTGTTTTTT.

About this clonotype: A junction end diverges from the germline sequence, so it may reflect a read error. The V gene is TRBV7-7, the J gene TRBJ2-7; 10 bases map to TRBD1. Germline CDR1 SSHAT, CDR2 FNYEAQ (reference sequence). The CDR3 runs to 14 residues. The CDR3 is CASSPGQGGAEQYF. CDR3 DNA: TGTGCTAGCAGCCCTGGACAGGGGGGAGCCGAGCAGTACTTC.

This clonotype was recorded a few times. The chain combines TRBV6-2 or TRBV6-3 with TRBJ2-1; D gene ambiguous. CDR3 length: 15 amino acids. Trimming shortened V by 4 bases and J by 8 bases, and 18 bases separated the two germline ends. CDR1 is MNHEY, CDR2 SVGEGT, per germline. The CDR3 reads CASSSPPLLVHEQFF. The CDR3 DNA sequence: TGTGCCAGCAGTTCTCCGCCCCTTCTAGTTCATGAGCAGTTCTTC.

This clonotype has at least ten counts. The chain has TRBV2 and TRBJ2-1; perhaps TRBD2 as D (5 bases). Germline CDR1 and CDR2: SNHLY and FYNNEI. V lost 5 bases to trimming and J lost 4 bases, with 15 bases between them. This CDR3 region has 15 residues. The CDR3 protein is CASSTTRSPYNEQFF. The CDR3 bases are TGTGCCAGCAGTACCACTAGATCCCCATACAATGAGCAGTTCTTC. Using reference TRBV2 and TRBJ2-1 for the parts outside the CDR3, the full variable domain is EPEVTQTPSHQVTQMGQEVILRCVPISNHLYFYWYRQILGQKVEFLVSFYNNEISEKSEIFDDQFSVERPDGSNFTLKIRSTKLEDSAMYFCASSTTRSPYNEQFFGPGTRLTVL.

This clonotype has a count of ten or more. The gene calls are TRBV5-1 and TRBJ2-7; D gene unclear. V was shortened by 0 bases and J by 1 base, with 8 bases between the two germline ends. In germline, CDR1 is SGHRS, CDR2 YFSETQ. CDR3 length: 14 amino acids. CDR3 protein: CASSLDPKSYEQYF. DNA of the CDR3: TGCGCCAGCAGCTTGGATCCTAAATCCTACGAGCAGTACTTC.

V gene TRBV11-2 combines with J gene TRBJ2-3, with 14 bases identical to TRBD2. J was trimmed by 2 bases and V by 3 bases; bases with no gene match: 13. CDR1 is SGHAT and CDR2 is FQNNGV in the germline V gene. The CDR3 covers 20 residues. As DNA, the CDR3 is TGTGCCAGCAGCTTTCTCTCGGGACTAGCGGGAGTAACCTTCACAGATACGCAGTATTTT. Encoded protein: CASSFLSGLAGVTFTDTQYF.

The genes are TRBV15 and TRBJ2-5; a possible D gene is TRBD2 (6 bases). The V end lost 5 bases, the J end lost 4 bases, and 8 bases lay between the germline ends. The CDR3 covers 12 residues. CDR1 and CDR2 (germline): LNHNV, YYDKDF (reference sequence). CDR3 in DNA: TGTGCCACCAGCTGGGGAGGAGAGACCCAGTACTTC. This translates into CATSWGGETQYF.

This clonotype was recorded a few times. V is TRBV24-1 and J is TRBJ2-7; TRBD1 agrees at 8 bases. The trim removed 3 bases at V and 3 bases at J, leaving 6 bases unmatched. CDR1 KGHDR and CDR2 SFDVKD come from the germline V gene. The length of the CDR3 is 15 residues. Here the CDR3 reads CATSDPGQGFYEQYF. CDR3 coding DNA: TGTGCCACCAGTGATCCTGGACAGGGATTCTACGAGCAGTACTTC.

The gene calls are TRBV3-1 and TRBJ1-1; D may be TRBD1 (5 bases). Germline CDR1 reads LGHDT; CDR2 reads YNNKEL (reference sequence). The CDR3 runs to 14 residues. V was pared by 1 base and J by 6 bases, with 12 bases between. The CDR3 loop reads CASSQGPAGAEAFF. In DNA form, the CDR3 reads TGTGCCAGCAGCCAAGGCCCCGCGGGGGCTGAAGCTTTCTTT.

There are many counts of this clonotype. The rearrangement links TRBV24-1 to TRBJ2-1; tentatively, D is TRBD1 (6 bases). Germline values: CDR1 KGHDR, CDR2 SFDVKD. The V end was cut by 3 bases, the J end by 7 bases, with 21 bases between. CDR3 size: 17 residues. The CDR3 spells CATSDITGYGASNEQFF. CDR3 nucleotides: TGTGCCACCAGTGATATCACAGGGTATGGGGCTAGTAATGAGCAGTTCTTC.

The gene calls are TRBV5-1 and TRBJ2-4; 12 nucleotides agree with TRBD2. Germline V gene sequence: CDR1 SGHRS, CDR2 YFSETQ. This CDR3 is built from 17 residues. V trimming: 0 bases; J trimming: 7 bases; junction bases outside the gene matches: 8. The CDR3 DNA sequence: TGCGCCAGCAGCTTGGGACTAGCGGGAGTAGCGTCGAACATTCAGTACTTC. Its protein product is CASSLGLAGVASNIQYF.

This clonotype was seen many times. This chain links TRBV29-1 with TRBJ2-7; a weak D match, TRBD1 (6 bases). The V gene's germline CDR1 is SQVTM and CDR2 ANQGSEA. Trimming removed 1 base at V and 3 bases at J, with 10 bases between. The CDR3 extends over 13 amino acids. The chain's CDR3 is CSVEGTASYEQYF. The DNA of the CDR3 is TGCAGCGTTGAAGGGACAGCGAGCTACGAGCAGTACTTC.

This clonotype was seen a handful of times. This sequence joins TRBV10-2 and TRBJ1-2, with TRBD1 as a possible D gene (5 bases). Germline V CDR1 and CDR2: WSHSY, SAAADI. Trimming shortened V by 0 bases and J by 4 bases, and 15 bases separated the two germline ends. The CDR3 runs to 16 residues. CDR3 sequence: CASSESKLQGSYGYTF. CDR3 in DNA: TGCGCCAGCAGTGAGTCGAAGTTGCAGGGTAGCTATGGCTACACCTTC.

In its sample, this clonotype was seen many times. The chain combines TRBV12-3 or TRBV12-4 with TRBJ2-7; D ambiguous. The CDR3 is 13 amino acids. Trimming removed 2 bases from V and 2 bases from J, with 7 bases in between. CDR3 sequence: CASSLIVPYEQYF. The CDR3, as DNA: TGTGCCAGCAGTTTAATCGTCCCCTACGAGCAGTACTTC.

The V gene is TRBV5-1, the J gene TRBJ1-1; possible D gene TRBD1, 5 bases. The length of the CDR3 is 15 residues. CDR1 SGHRS and CDR2 YFSETQ come from the germline V gene. Trimming took off 1 base at V and 7 bases at J, with 17 bases between the two ends. The CDR3 sequence is CASSLPLSSRGEAFF. The CDR3 nucleotides read TGCGCCAGCAGCTTGCCTCTAAGTTCTAGGGGTGAAGCTTTCTTT.

This clonotype was seen only a few times. The V and J genes are TRBV28 and TRBJ2-7; TRBD1 might be the D (6 bases). The CDR3 has 12 residues. Germline CDR1 is MDHEN and CDR2 is SYDVKM. V was trimmed by 8 bases and J by 3 bases, leaving 11 bases between them. CDR3 nucleotides: TGTGCCAGCGGGGACACGATCTACGAGCAGTACTTC. As protein: CASGDTIYEQYF.

This rearrangement joins TRBV6-5 to TRBJ2-2, with 12 bases matching TRBD2. V shed 7 bases, J shed 4 bases, and the junction held 13 bases outside the gene matches. The CDR3 is 18 amino acids. The germline V gene encodes CDR1 MNHEY and CDR2 SVGAGI. The CDR3 DNA reads TGTGCCAGCAACCCGGGGCTAGCGGGAGGGCCAGGCACCGGGGAGCTGTTTTTT. It yields the protein CASNPGLAGGPGTGELFF.

This clonotype was seen repeatedly, ten times or more. The gene calls are TRBV9 and TRBJ2-7, with 8 positions matching TRBD2. After removal of 0 bases from V and 0 bases from J, the junction contained 8 bases not matched to a gene. The germline V gene encodes CDR1 SGDLS and CDR2 YYNGEE. The CDR3 runs to 17 residues. This CDR3 reads CASSVGPPGGLSYEQYF. For the CDR3, the DNA is TGTGCCAGCAGCGTAGGACCGCCGGGAGGGCTCTCCTACGAGCAGTACTTC.

This clonotype has just a few counts. V gene TRBV6-2 or TRBV6-3 combines with J gene TRBJ2-6; 7 bases align to TRBD2. The germline V gene has CDR1 MNHEY and CDR2 SVGEGT. The ends lost 7 bases at V and 2 bases at J; junction bases unmatched: 14. The CDR3 covers 18 residues. CDR3 sequence: CASIGGGVFSTGANVLTF. Written as DNA, the CDR3 is TGTGCCAGCATTGGGGGAGGGGTTTTTTCGACTGGGGCCAACGTCCTGACTTTC.

This clonotype was counted at least ten times. The V and J genes are TRBV11-2 and TRBJ2-2; TRBD1 agrees at 8 bases. V lost 6 bases to trimming and J lost 4 bases; unmatched junction nucleotides: 7. The CDR3 extends over 15 amino acids. The germline V gene has CDR1 SGHAT and CDR2 FQNNGV. The CDR3 is CASSSSGTGTGELFF. The CDR3 DNA sequence: TGTGCCAGCAGTTCGTCCGGGACAGGCACCGGGGAGCTGTTTTTT.

This clonotype was seen ten or more times. The chain employs TRBV11-2 and TRBJ2-3; 9 bases map to TRBD2. CDR1 and CDR2 (germline): SGHAT, FQNNGV. Trimming took 4 bases from V and 3 from J; bases not matched to a gene: 14. This CDR3 is built from 18 residues. Here the CDR3 reads CASSSGLSSGSLTDTQYF. The CDR3 coding sequence is TGTGCCAGCAGCTCTGGGTTAAGTAGCGGGAGTCTAACAGATACGCAGTATTTT. The variable domain in full, completed from reference TRBV11-2 and TRBJ2-3, reads EAGVAQSPRYKIIEKRQSVAFWCNPISGHATLYWYQQILGQGPKLLIQFQNNGVVDDSQLPKDRFSAERLKGVDSTLKIQPAKLEDSAVYLCASSSGLSSGSLTDTQYFGPGTRLTVL.

This clonotype occurred a few times. The chain is built from TRBV29-1 and TRBJ2-7; D possibly corresponds to TRBD1 (5 bases). CDR1 is SQVTM, CDR2 ANQGSEA, per germline. Trimming pared 6 bases from V and 0 bases from J, leaving 15 bases between. This CDR3 is 14 amino acids long. CDR3 sequence: CSVQGPRDSYEQYF. CDR3 in DNA: TGCAGCGTCCAGGGCCCCCGTGACTCCTACGAGCAGTACTTC.

This clonotype came up many times. V gene TRBV20-1 combines with J gene TRBJ2-7, with 10 bases that match TRBD1. Germline CDR1 DFQATT, CDR2 SNEGSKA (reference sequence). Losses at the gene ends were 3 bases for V and 6 bases for J; bases not matched to a gene: 2. This CDR3 has 12 residues. The CDR3 DNA follows: TGCAGTGCTAGGGGGGACAGGGGCGAGCAGTACTTC. Its translation is CSARGDRGEQYF.